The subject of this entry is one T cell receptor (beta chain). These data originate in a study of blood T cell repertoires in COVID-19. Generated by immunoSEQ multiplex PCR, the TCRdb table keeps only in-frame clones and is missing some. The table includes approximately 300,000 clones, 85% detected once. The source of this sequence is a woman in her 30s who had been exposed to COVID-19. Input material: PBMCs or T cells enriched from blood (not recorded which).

CDR3 sequence: CASSLSSGDKGGELFF. For the CDR3, the DNA is TGTGCCAGCAGCTTGTCTTCAGGGGATAAGGGCGGGGAGCTGTTTTTT. V usage is TRBV7-3 and J usage is TRBJ2-2; maybe TRBD1 (6 bases). Germline loops: CDR1 SGHTA, CDR2 FQGTGA. The CDR3 covers 16 residues. The ends were cut back, 3 bases at V and 7 bases at J, with 18 bases in the middle. Variable domain in full (rest from reference TRBV7-3 and TRBJ2-2): GAGVSQTPSNKVTEKGKYVELRCDPISGHTALYWYRQSLGQGPEFLIYFQGTGAADDSGLPNDRFFAVRPEGSVSTLKIQRTERGDSAVYLCASSLSSGDKGGELFFGEGSRLTVL.